These 2 T cell receptor beta chains were all obtained from the same sample, sequenced in a study of blood T cells in healthy people across ages. Combining a sample-barcoded 5' primer with a J-beta primer mix, a second PCR ran for about 6 to 12 cycles. TCRdb re-called the 5' RACE reads with MiXCR, one entry per CDR3 protein. The sample gives some 710,000 distinct CDR3 sequences, 46% of which show up once; less than 20% is in the top ten. The specimen sequenced was blood. The source is an older man in good health.

This clonotype turned up a few times. J is TRBJ2-7 and V is TRBV7-2; 10 positions agree with TRBD1. V gave up 6 bases and J gave up 5 bases; unmatched junction bases: 7. The CDR3 totals 14 residues. The germline V gene encodes CDR1 SGHTA and CDR2 FQGNSA. CDR3 nucleotides: TGTGCCAGCAGAGCGACAGGGGGCTCTGACGAGCAGTACTTC. It encodes CASRATGGSDEQYF.

This rearrangement joins TRBV27 to TRBJ2-7, with a tentative D call TRBD2 (5 bases). Trimming shortened V by 3 bases and J by 1 base, and 10 bases separated the two germline ends. CDR3 size: 14 residues. Per the germline V gene, CDR1 is MNHEY and CDR2 is SMNVEV (reference sequence). Here the CDR3 DNA reads TGTGCCAGCAGTTTCAAGAGGGAATCCTACGAGCAGTACTTC. Protein product: CASSFKRESYEQYF.